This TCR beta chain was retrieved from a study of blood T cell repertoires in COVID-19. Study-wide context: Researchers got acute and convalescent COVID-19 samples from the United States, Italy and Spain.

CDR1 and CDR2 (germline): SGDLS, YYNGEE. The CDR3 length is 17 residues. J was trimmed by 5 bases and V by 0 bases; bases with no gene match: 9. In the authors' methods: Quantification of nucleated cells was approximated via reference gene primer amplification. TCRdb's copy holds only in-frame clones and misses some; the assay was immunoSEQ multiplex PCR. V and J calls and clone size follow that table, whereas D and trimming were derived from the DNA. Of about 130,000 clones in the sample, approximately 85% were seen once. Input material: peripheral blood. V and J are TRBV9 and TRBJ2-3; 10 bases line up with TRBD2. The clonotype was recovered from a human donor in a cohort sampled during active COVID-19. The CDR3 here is CASSVGGSGRAIDTQYF. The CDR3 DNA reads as TGTGCCAGCAGCGTAGGGGGGAGCGGGAGGGCCATAGATACGCAGTATTTT.